The clone carrying this T cell receptor (beta chain) has a count of ten or more. The antigen remains unidentified. The V end was cut by 2 bases, the J end by 1 base, with 10 bases between. The V gene's germline CDR1 is SGHRS and CDR2 YFSETQ. The CDR3 is 16 residues long. Tregs were sorted as CD4+CD25+CD127-/low cells. Study-level results: Greatest tumor Treg TCR overlap was with tumor naive CD4+ cells. The larger cohort examined one V-J beta rearrangement, not whole repertoires.

TCRdb reprocessed the 5' RACE reads with MiXCR, giving one entry per CDR3 protein. The data show more than 8,500 distinct CDR3 sequences, approximately 24% seen once. This receptor was obtained from a female donor with breast cancer. The material sequenced was Tregs sorted from blood. V usage is TRBV5-1 and J usage is TRBJ2-6; D remains unclear. The CDR3 DNA follows: TGCGCCAGCAGCTTCACAGACTTATCTGGGGCCAACGTCCTGACTTTC. This codes for CASSFTDLSGANVLTF.